A single sample gave rise to the 26 T cell receptor beta chains below, sequenced in a study of T-cell memory formation after mild COVID-19. TCRdb reprocessed the 5' RACE reads via MiXCR and lists one record per CDR3 protein. This table holds roughly 400,000 distinct CDR3 sequences, 20% to 25% found once. Specimen: PBMCs or a T cell subset sorted from them (not recorded which). These receptors were collected from an adult woman who had mild COVID-19 (a few samples of this study predate the infection). Cell type and time point are not known.

This clonotype appeared a few times. The chain carries TRBV20-1 and TRBJ2-3, with D possibly being TRBD2 (6 bases). The CDR3 is 13 amino acids. V was shortened by 2 bases and J by 2 bases, with 8 bases between the two germline ends. Germline V gene lookup returns CDR1 DFQATT and CDR2 SNEGSKA (reference sequence). In DNA, the CDR3 is TGCAGTGCTAGACAGGGACTCACAGATACGCAGTATTTT. Its protein product is CSARQGLTDTQYF.

This clonotype occurred a few times. The chain carries TRBV12-3 or TRBV12-4 and TRBJ2-1; 7 nucleotides agree with TRBD2. V was clipped by 8 bases and J by 0 bases; unmatched bases: 4. The CDR3 spans 14 residues. The CDR3 sequence is CASGRTSSYNEQFF. In nucleotides, the CDR3 is TGTGCCAGCGGCCGGACTAGCTCCTACAATGAGCAGTTCTTC.

The genes are TRBV5-1 and TRBJ1-1; D uncertain. This CDR3 has 12 residues. V lost 3 bases and J 0 bases, leaving 3 bases between the germline ends. CDR1 SGHRS and CDR2 YFSETQ come from the germline V gene. The CDR3 coding sequence is TGCGCCAGCAGCTCGGTGAACACTGAAGCTTTCTTT. The encoded protein is CASSSVNTEAFF.

V gene TRBV10-3 combines with J gene TRBJ2-7; 10 positions agree with TRBD2. Germline V gene lookup returns CDR1 ENHRY and CDR2 SYGVKD. The junction had 9 bases not matched to a gene; V was cut back by 8 bases and J by 2 bases. The length of the CDR3 is 15 residues. CDR3 coding DNA: TGTGCCATCTCGGCTAGCGGGAGAGGTGCCTACGAGCAGTACTTC. It specifies CAISASGRGAYEQYF.

The chain couples TRBV20-1 to TRBJ2-7, with 9 bases matching TRBD2. V dropped 3 bases and J dropped 2; count of bases not matched to a gene: 5. Germline-derived CDR1 and CDR2 are DFQATT and SNEGSKA (reference sequence). CDR3 length: 14 amino acids. DNA for the CDR3: TGCAGTGCTAGGTTCGCGGGGGGGCCCTACGAGCAGTACTTC. Amino acid sequence: CSARFAGGPYEQYF.

This clonotype was found a few times. CDR3 residues: CASSWAGGYEQYF. The DNA of the CDR3 is TGCGCCAGCAGCTGGGCAGGGGGCTACGAGCAGTACTTC. The chain recombines TRBV5-1 with TRBJ2-7; 7 bases match TRBD1. The CDR3 spans 13 residues. Germline values: CDR1 SGHRS, CDR2 YFSETQ. Germline trimming cut 3 bases from V and 3 bases from J; bases unmatched to any gene: 3.

In this sample, this clonotype turned up a few times. The chain has TRBV24-1 and TRBJ2-7; D might be TRBD1 or TRBD2, each matching 6 bases. V lost 5 bases, J lost 5 bases, and 18 bases lay in between. The germline gives CDR1 KGHDR, CDR2 SFDVKD. The CDR3 has 15 residues. The CDR3 DNA is TGTGCCACCAGTGGAGGTCCCCAGGGGAGGCACGAGCAGTACTTC. It yields the protein CATSGGPQGRHEQYF.

The V call is TRBV20-1, the J call TRBJ2-7, with a weak D call TRBD2 (6 bases). The length of the CDR3 is 14 residues. Germline V gene lookup returns CDR1 DFQATT and CDR2 SNEGSKA (reference sequence). V was trimmed by 1 base and J by 2 bases, leaving 12 bases between them. CDR3 sequence (DNA): TGCAGTGCTAGAGCGGAGGGCCGACCCTACGAGCAGTACTTC. Its translation: CSARAEGRPYEQYF.

The chain uses TRBV14 and TRBJ2-5; 10 bases match TRBD2. Trimming removed 1 base from V and 5 bases from J; junction bases left unmatched: 4. The CDR3 has 15 amino acids. The germline CDR1 and CDR2 sequences are SGHDN and FVKESK. CDR3: CASSQASGRVETQYF. The DNA for the CDR3 is TGTGCCAGCAGCCAAGCTAGCGGGAGAGTGGAGACCCAGTACTTC.

The chain employs TRBV6-2 or TRBV6-3 and TRBJ2-7; 10 bases are a match to TRBD2. The CDR3 is 18 residues long. Unmatched junction bases numbered 12, after V lost 4 bases and J lost 0 bases. Germline CDR1 MNHEY, CDR2 SVGEGT. DNA of the CDR3: TGTGCCAGCAGTTTCACGCCGGGACTAGCGAGAACCTCCTACGAGCAGTACTTC. Translated: CASSFTPGLARTSYEQYF.

V and J are TRBV5-1 and TRBJ2-1; a weak D match, TRBD2 (6 bases). This CDR3 has 15 amino acids. Trimming pared 1 base from V and 8 bases from J, leaving 16 bases between. Per the germline V gene, CDR1 is SGHRS and CDR2 is YFSETQ. The CDR3 region is CASSLNRHPGDEQFF. The CDR3 nucleotides read TGCGCCAGCAGCTTGAACCGGCATCCGGGGGATGAGCAGTTCTTC.

The gene calls are TRBV20-1 and TRBJ2-6; the D is unclear. The germline gives CDR1 DFQATT, CDR2 SNEGSKA (reference sequence). V lost 1 base and J lost 0, with 7 bases in between. This CDR3 contains 15 residues. The CDR3 sequence: CSARVGSSGANVLTF. The CDR3 bases are TGCAGTGCTAGAGTTGGAAGCTCTGGGGCCAACGTCCTGACTTTC.

This clonotype appeared a few times. This chain connects TRBV5-5 to TRBJ1-5; D is uncertain. Trimming cost V 2 bases and J 4 bases, with 13 bases left between them. Germline assignment: CDR1 SGHKS and CDR2 YYEKEE (reference sequence). The CDR3 has 15 residues. In DNA form, the CDR3 reads TGTGCCAGCAGCTTAGGCAGTGAACGTAATCAGCCCCAGCATTTT. Translation: CASSLGSERNQPQHF.

This clonotype was recorded a few times. V gene TRBV5-6 combines with J gene TRBJ2-3; D not certain. The V and J ends lost 4 bases and 2 bases respectively, with 11 bases between them. The CDR3 is 14 amino acids. From germline, CDR1 is SGHDT and CDR2 YYEEEE. CDR3 in amino acids: CASSRLDHTDTQYF. The CDR3 nucleotides read TGTGCCAGCAGCCGGTTGGACCACACAGATACGCAGTATTTT.

The chain is built from TRBV7-9 and TRBJ1-5, with TRBD1 matching over 10 bases. Germline V gene sequence: CDR1 SEHNR, CDR2 FQNEAQ (reference sequence). J gave up 6 bases and V 5 bases, and 10 bases lay outside the gene matches. This CDR3 comprises 16 residues. As DNA, the CDR3 is TGTGCCAGCAGCATGATCGGGACAGGGGAGGGTCAGCCCCAGCATTTT. Protein: CASSMIGTGEGQPQHF.

The chain carries TRBV29-1 and TRBJ2-7; no clear D gene. In germline, CDR1 is SQVTM, CDR2 ANQGSEA. The CDR3 consists of 13 residues. V was cut by 5 bases and J by 0 bases, with 11 bases left in between. The CDR3 region has the DNA TGCAGCGTTATGGACGGGTACTCCTACGAGCAGTACTTC. It codes for CSVMDGYSYEQYF.

This clonotype was seen at least ten times. V is TRBV12-3 or TRBV12-4 and J is TRBJ2-7; 12 nucleotides agree with TRBD2. V trimming: 5 bases; J trimming: 5 bases; junction bases outside the gene matches: 10. The CDR3 sequence is 16 residues long. The CDR3 DNA reads TGTGCCAGCAGTCCCTCCGTTGGACTAGCGGGACACGAGCAGTACTTC. Its translation is CASSPSVGLAGHEQYF.

This clonotype was picked up a small number of times. V usage is TRBV7-9 and J usage is TRBJ2-3; 8 bases are shared with TRBD1. Trimming removed 4 bases from V and 3 bases from J; junction bases left unmatched: 3. The V gene's germline CDR1 is SEHNR and CDR2 FQNEAQ (reference sequence). This CDR3 comprises 14 residues. The CDR3 DNA sequence: TGTGCCAGCAGCTCGACAGGGGTGACAGATACGCAGTATTTT. This encodes CASSSTGVTDTQYF.

This clonotype came up a few times. The chain joins TRBV28 to TRBJ1-6; TRBD1 aligns across 7 bases. This CDR3 contains 16 residues. The V segment lost 2 bases and the J segment 9 bases; nucleotides outside the gene matches: 10. The germline V gene encodes CDR1 MDHEN and CDR2 SYDVKM. CDR3 DNA sequence: TGTGCCAGCAGTTTAAGGGGTTACAGGGGAGGTTCACCCCTCCACTTT. This sequence encodes CASSLRGYRGGSPLHF.

The CDR3 is CASSRGLAVPEQYF. The CDR3 DNA reads as TGTGCCAGCAGTAGGGGACTAGCGGTCCCCGAGCAGTACTTC. V and J are TRBV28 and TRBJ2-7, with TRBD2 identical over 11 bases. The CDR3 consists of 14 residues. Germline trimming cut 5 bases from V and 6 bases from J; bases unmatched to any gene: 6. Germline CDR1 reads MDHEN; CDR2 reads SYDVKM.

The chain recombines TRBV18 with TRBJ2-2, with D perhaps TRBD1 (5 bases). Germline CDR1 is KGHSH and CDR2 is LQKENI. Deletions cut 8 bases from V and 0 bases from J, with 10 bases between. The CDR3 runs to 14 residues. The CDR3 sequence is CASQGDTNTGELFF. CDR3 DNA: TGTGCCAGCCAAGGGGATACGAACACCGGGGAGCTGTTTTTT.

The sample holds a few counts of this clonotype. V gene TRBV5-1 combines with J gene TRBJ1-1; D gene ambiguous. Germline V gives CDR1 SGHRS, CDR2 YFSETQ. V gave up 7 bases and J gave up 4 bases, with 17 bases separating them. The length of the CDR3 is 14 residues. CDR3 DNA sequence: TGCGCCAGCCGGATCGACGTGGGGAGCACTGAAGCTTTCTTT. It is translated as CASRIDVGSTEAFF.

V gene TRBV11-3 combines with J gene TRBJ1-1, with a possible D match to TRBD1 (6 bases). The CDR3 length is 16 residues. V dropped 4 bases and J dropped 1 base, with 16 bases sitting between them. In germline, CDR1 is SGHNT, CDR2 YENEEA. CDR3 DNA sequence: TGTGCCAGCAGCTACGGGGGGGCGTTTGAGAACACTGAAGCTTTCTTT. Translating it yields CASSYGGAFENTEAFF.

This chain uses TRBV6-5 with TRBJ1-5, with unresolved D. Per the germline V gene, CDR1 is MNHEY and CDR2 is SVGAGI. The V end lost 5 bases, the J end lost 7 bases, and 15 bases lay between the germline ends. The CDR3 length is 14 residues. The CDR3 DNA follows: TGTGCCAGCAGTCCGAACAGCGCGGGCCAGCCCCAGCATTTT. This sequence encodes CASSPNSAGQPQHF.

This clonotype was counted at least ten times. The chain combines TRBV5-1 with TRBJ2-7, with D possibly TRBD1 on 6 matching bases. Germline-derived CDR1 and CDR2 are SGHRS and YFSETQ. This CDR3 contains 12 residues. V was cut by 1 base and J by 5 bases, with 7 bases left in between. CDR3 DNA sequence: TGCGCCAGCAGCTTGACAGGGAACGAGCAGTACTTC. This codes for CASSLTGNEQYF.

A few counts support this clonotype. The chain links TRBV5-1 to TRBJ2-3, with 12 positions matching TRBD2. Per germline, CDR1 SGHRS and CDR2 YFSETQ. The CDR3 length is 18 residues. The J segment lost 5 bases and the V segment lost 2 bases, leaving 12 bases of the junction unmatched. Here the CDR3 reads CASSFLPASGGAGDTQYF. CDR3 DNA sequence: TGCGCCAGCAGCTTCTTGCCGGCTAGCGGGGGGGCCGGAGATACGCAGTATTTT.